These T cell receptor beta chains were read from a single sample in a study of shared clonotypes between healthy human individuals. TCRdb keeps only in-frame clones here, not all; method: immunoSEQ multiplex PCR. The data contain about 690,000 clones, about 90% of them singletons. The specimen sequenced was memory CD8+ T cells from PBMCs. The source of these receptors is a man between 18 and 35 years old in good health. Some clones in this sample may be carry-over from other donors' samples. The CDR3 runs from the conserved cysteine through the conserved F or W. D genes are given only for firm matches. Rows give clone size only sometimes, using once, few, many, or a class for an expanded clone.

v_gene	abundance	d_gene	j_gene	CDR3aa	CDR3nt
TRBV10-3	once	TRBD2	TRBJ2-1	CAISGLAQYNEQFF	TGTGCCATCAGCGGACTAGCGCAATACAATGAGCAGTTCTTC
TRBV5-1	NA	NA	TRBJ2-1	CASSPGAGISYNEQFF	TGCGCCAGCAGCCCGGGGGCGGGAATCTCCTACAATGAGCAGTTCTTC
TRBV18	NA	NA	TRBJ2-3	CASSPRGGTDTQYF	TGTGCCAGCTCACCACGGGGGGGCACAGATACGCAGTATTTT
TRBV29-1	NA	NA	TRBJ2-7	CSVRQSYEQYF	TGCAGCGTCAGACAGTCCTACGAGCAGTACTTC
TRBV29-1	NA	TRBD1	TRBJ1-2	CSVIDTPGQGNGYTF	TGCAGCGTCATCGATACTCCGGGACAGGGTAATGGCTACACCTTC
TRBV25-1	NA	NA	TRBJ1-3	CASSTDAAGNTIYF	TGTGCCAGCAGCACCGACGCCGCCGGGAACACCATATATTTT
TRBV7-8	NA	NA	TRBJ1-4	CASSLGFAEEKLFF	TGTGCCAGCAGCTTAGGATTCGCGGAAGAAAAACTGTTTTTT
TRBV9	NA	TRBD1	TRBJ2-7	CASSVSGQGAYEQYF	TGTGCCAGCAGCGTATCGGGACAGGGAGCCTACGAGCAGTACTTC
TRBV5-4	NA	NA	TRBJ2-7	CASSLEGRPYEQYF	TGTGCCAGCAGCTTGGAAGGGCGGCCATACGAGCAGTACTTC
TRBV13	NA	NA	TRBJ2-7	CASSSNDGPRREEQYF	TGTGCCAGCAGCTCCAATGACGGACCCCGTCGGGAAGAGCAGTACTTC
TRBV7-6	NA	NA	TRBJ2-1	CASSQTRSSYNEQFF	TGTGCCAGCAGCCAGACAAGGAGCTCCTACAATGAGCAGTTCTTC
TRBV2	NA	TRBD2	TRBJ2-1	CASRGLAVRNEQFF	TGTGCCAGCAGAGGACTAGCGGTACGAAATGAGCAGTTCTTC
TRBV7-9	NA	NA	TRBJ1-1	CASSLATGLNTEAFF	TGTGCCAGCAGCTTAGCGACAGGACTGAACACTGAAGCTTTCTTT
TRBV28	NA	NA	TRBJ2-7	CASSLYVIDEQYF	TGTGCCAGCAGTTTGTATGTTATCGACGAGCAGTACTTC
TRBV7-8	NA	NA	TRBJ2-1	CASSLTYNEQFF	TGTGCCAGCAGCTTAACCTACAATGAGCAGTTCTTC
TRBV6-5	NA	TRBD2	TRBJ2-1	CASRGGRGPYNEQFF	TGTGCCAGCAGAGGAGGGAGGGGCCCATACAATGAGCAGTTCTTC
TRBV19	NA	TRBD1	TRBJ1-2	CAATHRDRDGYTF	TGTGCCGCCACGCACCGGGACAGGGATGGCTACACCTTC
TRBV4-1	NA	NA	TRBJ2-1	CASSQVVLRDEQFF	TGCGCCAGCAGCCAAGTCGTGCTGCGGGATGAGCAGTTCTTC
TRBV9	NA	NA	TRBJ2-3	CASSHYTGRTDTQYF	TGTGCCAGCAGCCACTATACAGGGAGGACAGATACGCAGTATTTT
TRBV27	NA	TRBD2	TRBJ2-1	CASSTKSGSGGEQFF	TGTGCCAGCAGCACGAAAAGCGGGAGCGGGGGGGAGCAGTTCTTC
TRBV4-2	once	TRBD2	TRBJ2-1	CASSQELGTSGGNEQFF	TGTGCCAGCAGCCAAGAACTAGGGACTAGCGGGGGAAATGAGCAGTTCTTC
TRBV7-3	NA	NA	TRBJ2-2	CASRGPGELFF	TGTGCCAGCAGGGGCCCCGGGGAGCTGTTTTTT
TRBV18	once	NA	TRBJ1-1	CASSPVPGNTEAFF	TGTGCCAGCTCACCGGTTCCAGGGAACACTGAAGCTTTCTTT
TRBV7-9	NA	TRBD1	TRBJ2-2	CASSSRGYTGELFF	TGTGCCAGCAGCTCCAGGGGGTACACCGGGGAGCTGTTTTTT
TRBV7-9	NA	TRBD2	TRBJ2-3	CASSSSLAGLTRDTQYF	TGTGCCAGCAGCTCCTCACTAGCGGGCCTCACCCGGGATACGCAGTATTTT
TRBV6-6	NA	NA	TRBJ2-5	CASGDNRVYQETQYF	TGTGCCAGCGGAGATAACAGGGTGTACCAAGAGACCCAGTACTTC
TRBV5-1	NA	NA	TRBJ1-1	CASSHGGVNTEAFF	TGCGCCAGCAGCCATGGGGGGGTGAACACTGAAGCTTTCTTT